What follows are 9 T cell receptor beta chains derived from one specimen sequenced in a study of shared T cell receptors in the human thymus. Some clones are missing from TCRdb's copy, which holds only in-frame ones; the method was immunoSEQ multiplex PCR. The table records 650,000 to 950,000 clones, approximately 83% of them present only once. These data were also filed under a second study, of human thymus T cells.

The specimen sequenced was thymocytes. The receptors come from a girl under three years old with a congenital heart defect.

The rearrangement links TRBV11-2 to TRBJ1-2, with D possibly matching TRBD1 (6 bases). This CDR3 comprises 13 residues. Trimming took off 1 base at V and 8 bases at J, with 11 bases between the two ends. Germline CDR1 is SGHAT and CDR2 is FQNNGV. This CDR3 reads CASSLGWGQGYTF. CDR3 sequence (DNA): TGTGCCAGCAGCTTAGGGTGGGGGCAGGGCTACACCTTC.

The chain uses TRBV18 and TRBJ2-1, with D perhaps matching TRBD1 (5 bases). V was cut by 5 bases and J by 4 bases, with 15 bases left in between. This CDR3 is 15 amino acids long. CDR1 and CDR2 (germline): KGHSH, LQKENI. The CDR3 protein is CASSATDAMYNEQFF. The CDR3 nucleotides read TGTGCCAGCTCAGCGACAGATGCGATGTACAATGAGCAGTTCTTC.

This clone was picked up a small number of times. The V call is TRBV4-1, the J call TRBJ1-2; 7 bases line up with TRBD1. J was trimmed by 6 bases and V by 1 base; bases with no gene match: 14. Per germline, CDR1 MGHRA and CDR2 YSYEKL. The CDR3 is 17 residues long. In DNA form, the CDR3 reads TGCGCCAGCAGCCAAGCCGGGACAGTCCAATATCTGGATGGCTACACCTTC. Residues: CASSQAGTVQYLDGYTF.

The chain links TRBV19 to TRBJ1-6; D not certain. Germline V gene data show CDR1 as LNHDA and CDR2 as SQIVND (reference sequence). The CDR3 is 15 residues long. V gave up 6 bases and J gave up 4 bases, with 13 bases separating them. The CDR3 loop is CASRWSVEYNSPLHF. The CDR3 DNA reads as TGTGCCAGTAGGTGGAGCGTTGAATATAATTCACCCCTCCACTTT.

The chain has TRBV6-5 and TRBJ1-4; TRBD1 is a possible D gene (5 bases). CDR1 is MNHEY and CDR2 is SVGAGI in the germline V gene. CDR3 length equals 16 residues. Deletions cut 2 bases from V and 8 bases from J, with 18 bases between. The CDR3 is CASSYGAFLDPEKLFF. CDR3 sequence (DNA): TGTGCCAGCAGTTACGGGGCTTTCCTCGACCCAGAAAAACTGTTTTTT.

This clone was seen only a few times. The chain links TRBV6-1 to TRBJ1-3, with 7 nucleotides matching TRBD1. After removal of 5 bases from V and 0 bases from J, the junction contained 4 bases not matched to a gene. The CDR3 contains 15 residues. Germline values: CDR1 MNHNS, CDR2 SASEGT. Here the CDR3 DNA reads TGTGCCAGCAGTCTGGGACAGATCTCTGGAAACACCATATATTTT. Protein product: CASSLGQISGNTIYF.

The J gene is TRBJ1-6, the V gene TRBV14, with D possibly matching TRBD1 (5 bases). The V end lost 1 base, the J end lost 2 bases, and 18 bases lay between the germline ends. The CDR3 extends over 19 amino acids. CDR1 is SGHDN, CDR2 FVKESK, per germline. As DNA, the CDR3 is TGTGCCAGCAGCCAAGTTTTAGTTCGGGGGTGGCCCTATAATTCACCCCTCCACTTT. As protein: CASSQVLVRGWPYNSPLHF.

This chain links TRBV6-1 with TRBJ1-2, with D tentatively TRBD1 (5 bases). The germline V gene encodes CDR1 MNHNS and CDR2 SASEGT. Trimming pared 6 bases from V and 9 bases from J, leaving 17 bases between. The CDR3 sequence is 13 residues long. DNA of the CDR3: TGTGCCAGCAGATCTTTTGGGGCGAGTCGCTACACCTTC. Protein product: CASRSFGASRYTF.

This clone was seen a single time. This rearrangement joins TRBV2 to TRBJ2-5, with 7 bases lining up with TRBD1. The CDR3 loop spans 13 amino acids. Unmatched junction bases numbered 7, after V lost 9 bases and J lost 3 bases. Germline loops: CDR1 SNHLY, CDR2 FYNNEI. The CDR3 reads CARHRGVEETQYF. The CDR3 region has the DNA TGTGCCAGACACAGGGGAGTAGAAGAGACCCAGTACTTC.